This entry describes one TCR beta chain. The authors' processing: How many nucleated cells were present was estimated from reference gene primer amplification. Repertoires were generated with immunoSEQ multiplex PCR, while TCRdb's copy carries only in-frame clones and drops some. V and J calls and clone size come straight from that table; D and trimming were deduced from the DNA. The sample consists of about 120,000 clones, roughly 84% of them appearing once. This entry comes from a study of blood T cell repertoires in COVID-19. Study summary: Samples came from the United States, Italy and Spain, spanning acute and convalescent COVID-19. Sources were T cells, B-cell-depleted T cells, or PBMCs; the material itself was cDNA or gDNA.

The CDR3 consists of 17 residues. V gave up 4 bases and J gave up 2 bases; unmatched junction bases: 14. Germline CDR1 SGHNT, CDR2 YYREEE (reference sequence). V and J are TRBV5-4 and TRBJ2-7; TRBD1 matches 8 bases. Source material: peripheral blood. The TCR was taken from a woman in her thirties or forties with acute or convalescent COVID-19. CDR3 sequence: CASSHRADRVSPYEQYF. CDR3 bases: TGTGCCAGCAGCCATAGGGCGGACAGGGTAAGCCCCTACGAGCAGTACTTC.